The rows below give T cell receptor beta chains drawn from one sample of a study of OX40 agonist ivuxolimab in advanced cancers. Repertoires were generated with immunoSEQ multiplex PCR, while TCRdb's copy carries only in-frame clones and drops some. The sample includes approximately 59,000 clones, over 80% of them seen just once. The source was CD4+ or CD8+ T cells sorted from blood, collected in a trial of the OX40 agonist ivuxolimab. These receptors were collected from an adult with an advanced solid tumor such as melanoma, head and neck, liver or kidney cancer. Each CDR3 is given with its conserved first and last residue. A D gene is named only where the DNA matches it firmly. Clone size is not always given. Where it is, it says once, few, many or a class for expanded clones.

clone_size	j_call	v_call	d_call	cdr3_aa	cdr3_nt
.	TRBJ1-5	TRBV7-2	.	CASSLDGAGNQPQHF	TGTGCCAGCAGCTTAGATGGAGCAGGCAATCAGCCCCAGCATTTT
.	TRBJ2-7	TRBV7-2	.	CASSLGAYEQYF	TGTGCCAGCAGCTTAGGGGCCTACGAGCAGTACTTC
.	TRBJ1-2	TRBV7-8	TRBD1	CASSSMGQGYGYTF	TGTGCCAGCAGCTCCATGGGACAGGGGTATGGCTACACCTTC
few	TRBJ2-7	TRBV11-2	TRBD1	CASSFGPDRVRYF	TGTGCCAGCAGCTTCGGCCCTGACAGGGTTCGGTACTTC
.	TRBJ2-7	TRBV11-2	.	CASSSWTGYEQYF	TGTGCCAGCAGCTCCTGGACGGGTTACGAGCAGTACTTC
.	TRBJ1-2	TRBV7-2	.	CASSLGYDYGYTF	TGTGCCAGCAGCTTAGGATACGACTATGGCTACACCTTC
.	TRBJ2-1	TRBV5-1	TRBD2	CASSLTSGSTMEQFF	TGCGCCAGCAGCTTAACTAGCGGGAGTACAATGGAGCAGTTCTTC
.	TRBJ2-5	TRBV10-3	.	CAISPPGQETQYF	TGTGCCATCAGCCCCCCGGGGCAAGAGACCCAGTACTTC
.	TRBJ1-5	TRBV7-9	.	CASSDSSNQPRHF	TGTGCCAGCAGCGACTCTAGCAATCAGCCCCGGCATTTT
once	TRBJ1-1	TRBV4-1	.	CASSHIYGGVGVGNTEAFF	TGCGCCAGCAGCCATATTTACGGAGGTGTGGGAGTCGGGAACACTGAAGCTTTCTTT
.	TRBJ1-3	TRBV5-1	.	CASSLAGGYSGNTIYF	TGCGCCAGCAGCTTGGCCGGGGGTTACTCTGGAAACACCATATATTTT
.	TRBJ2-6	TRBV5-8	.	CASSLRGSNVLTF	TGTGCCAGCAGCTTGCGGGGGTCCAACGTCCTGACTTTC
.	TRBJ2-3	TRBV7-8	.	CASSLTSPDTQYF	TGTGCCAGCAGCTTAACAAGTCCAGATACGCAGTATTTT
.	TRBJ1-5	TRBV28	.	CASSWLQGNQPQHF	TGTGCCAGCAGTTGGTTGCAGGGGAATCAGCCCCAGCATTTT
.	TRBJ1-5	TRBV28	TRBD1	CASSQLQGNQPQHF	TGTGCCAGCAGTCAATTACAGGGGAATCAGCCCCAGCATTTT
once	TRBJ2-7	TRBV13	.	CASSLVQGTYEQYF	TGTGCCAGCAGCTTAGTCCAGGGAACCTACGAGCAGTACTTC
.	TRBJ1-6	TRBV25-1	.	CASRDFIYNSPLHF	TGTGCCAGCAGGGACTTCATCTATAATTCACCCCTCCACTTT
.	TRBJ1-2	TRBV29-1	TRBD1	CGIFSDRGGYGYTF	TGCGGCATATTCTCGGACAGGGGAGGTTATGGCTACACCTTC
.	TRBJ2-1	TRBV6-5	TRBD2	CASSYRREYNEQFF	TGTGCCAGCAGTTACCGGCGGGAGTACAATGAGCAGTTCTTC
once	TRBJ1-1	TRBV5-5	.	CASSYVEGGSTEAFF	TGTGCCAGCAGCTATGTGGAGGGAGGTTCCACTGAAGCTTTCTTT
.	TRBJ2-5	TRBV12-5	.	CASGSSGQETQYF	TGTGCTAGTGGGTCAAGCGGCCAAGAGACCCAGTACTTC
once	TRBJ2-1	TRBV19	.	CASSAQTRGGGDEQFF	TGTGCCAGTAGTGCCCAGACTAGGGGCGGGGGCGATGAGCAGTTCTTC
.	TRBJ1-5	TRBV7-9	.	CASSLEANQPQHF	TGTGCCAGCAGCTTAGAAGCCAATCAGCCCCAGCATTTT
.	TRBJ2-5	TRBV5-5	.	CASSFYREGETQYF	TGTGCCAGCAGCTTTTACAGGGAAGGAGAGACCCAGTACTTC
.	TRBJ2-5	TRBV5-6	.	CASSMAGETQYF	TGTGCCAGCAGCATGGCGGGAGAGACCCAGTACTTC
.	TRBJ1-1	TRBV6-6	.	CASSPTQYREAFF	TGTGCCAGCAGTCCAACCCAATATCGCGAAGCTTTCTTT
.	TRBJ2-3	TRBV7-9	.	CASSLGSDSSTDTQYF	TGTGCCAGCAGCTTAGGGTCGGATTCTAGCACAGATACGCAGTATTTT
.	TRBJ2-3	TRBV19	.	CASGERVSTDTQYF	TGTGCCAGCGGAGAGAGGGTCAGCACAGATACGCAGTATTTT
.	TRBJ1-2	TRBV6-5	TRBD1	CASSYDRDFYGYTF	TGTGCCAGCAGTTACGACAGGGACTTCTATGGCTACACCTTC
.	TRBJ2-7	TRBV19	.	CASSRNGAGAYEQYF	TGTGCCAGTAGTAGGAACGGGGCCGGGGCCTACGAGCAGTACTTC
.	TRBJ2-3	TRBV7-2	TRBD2	CASSLASGRARDTQYF	TGTGCCAGCAGCTTAGCTAGCGGGAGGGCCAGAGATACGCAGTATTTT
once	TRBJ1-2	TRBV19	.	CASSIVGLANYGYTF	TGTGCCAGTAGTATAGTCGGACTAGCTAACTATGGCTACACCTTC
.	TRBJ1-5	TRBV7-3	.	CASSPGGNQPQHF	TGTGCCAGCAGTCCAGGGGGCAATCAGCCCCAGCATTTT
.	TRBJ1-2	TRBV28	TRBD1	CASSLFQGANYGYTF	TGTGCCAGCAGTTTATTCCAGGGGGCGAACTATGGCTACACCTTC
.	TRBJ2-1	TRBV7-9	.	CASSSQEGEQFF	TGTGCCAGCAGCTCTCAGGAGGGCGAGCAGTTCTTC
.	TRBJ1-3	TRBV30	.	CAWGWAGSGNTIYF	TGTGCCTGGGGATGGGCGGGATCTGGAAACACCATATATTTT
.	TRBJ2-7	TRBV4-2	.	CASSQETGGSEQYF	TGTGCCAGCAGCCAAGAAACTGGGGGCTCCGAGCAGTACTTC
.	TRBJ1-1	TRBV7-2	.	CASSLVIGAEAFF	TGTGCCAGCAGCTTAGTGATAGGGGCTGAAGCTTTCTTT
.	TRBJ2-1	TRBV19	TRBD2	CASSISGTGTRGNEQFF	TGTGCCAGTAGTATATCAGGGACCGGGACTAGGGGGAATGAGCAGTTCTTC
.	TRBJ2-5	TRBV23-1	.	CASSQPGQYQETQYF	TGCGCCAGCAGTCAGCCGGGACAATACCAAGAGACCCAGTACTTC
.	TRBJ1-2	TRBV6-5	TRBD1	CASSPEGANLYGYTF	TGTGCCAGCAGTCCCGAGGGGGCAAATCTATATGGCTACACCTTC
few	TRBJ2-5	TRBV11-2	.	CASSLFGETQYF	TGTGCCAGCAGCCTGTTTGGAGAGACCCAGTACTTC
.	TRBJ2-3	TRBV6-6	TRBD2	CASSLTSGGPPRAQYF	TGTGCCAGCAGTTTAACTAGCGGGGGCCCCCCGAGAGCGCAGTATTTT
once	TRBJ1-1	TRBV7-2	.	CASSSDRQIMNTEAFF	TGTGCCAGCAGCTCCGACAGGCAAATCATGAACACTGAAGCTTTCTTT
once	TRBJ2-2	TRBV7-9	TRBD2	CASITRAGGANTGELFF	TGTGCCAGCATCACGAGGGCGGGAGGGGCGAACACCGGGGAGCTGTTTTTT
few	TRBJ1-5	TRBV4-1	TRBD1	CASTRGQGGNQPQHF	TGCGCCAGCACCCGAGGACAGGGTGGCAATCAGCCCCAGCATTTT
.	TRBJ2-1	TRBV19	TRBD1	CASRDRALSSYNEQFF	TGTGCCAGTAGGGACAGGGCCCTGAGCTCCTACAATGAGCAGTTCTTC
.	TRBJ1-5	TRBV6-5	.	CASSYSIGKQPQHF	TGTGCCAGCAGTTACTCGATCGGGAAACAGCCCCAGCATTTT
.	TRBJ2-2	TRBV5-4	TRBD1	CASSLPGQGAFGELFF	TGTGCCAGCAGCTTACCGGGACAGGGGGCATTCGGGGAGCTGTTTTTT
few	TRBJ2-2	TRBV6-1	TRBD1	CASRGQVNTGELFF	TGTGCCAGCAGGGGACAGGTGAACACCGGGGAGCTGTTTTTT
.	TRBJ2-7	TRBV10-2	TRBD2	CASRPTSVSDEQYF	TGCGCCAGCAGACCTACTAGCGTCAGCGACGAGCAGTACTTC